This T cell receptor beta chain derives from a study of OX40 agonist ivuxolimab in advanced cancers. Background for the entire study: Ivuxolimab was a fully human IgG2 agonistic monoclonal antibody targeting the costimulatory receptor OX40 (CD134). Prior anti-PD-1, anti-PD-L1 or anti-CTLA-4 therapy was permitted, and about 40% of dose-escalation patients had received checkpoint inhibitors. Peripheral TCRbeta sequencing was intended to test whether TCR sequence diversity was altered and clonal T-cell expansion was caused by ivuxolimab. Of the 50 to 55 patients in dose escalation, about 20 had hepatocellular carcinoma, approximately 15 had melanoma, 9 had renal cell carcinoma and 9 had head and neck cancer. In the dose-escalation cohort, around four fifths of patients were male, and the mean age was roughly 60 years, with a range of roughly 20 to 85. Three dose-escalation patients achieved partial responses, one with hepatocellular carcinoma and two with cutaneous melanoma. Intravenous ivuxolimab was administered to patients every 2 weeks at six dose levels: 0.01, 0.1, 0.3, 1.5, 3 and 10 mg/kg. The paper covers the monotherapy dose-escalation part of the phase I ivuxolimab trial, which included N ≈ 50 patients.

As for this clone: It has no known antigen specificity. Base qualities are not recorded, but no much larger clone differs from it by a single base.

Patients with autoimmune disease history or receiving systemic immunosuppression were excluded from the trial. Peripheral blood for TCR sequencing was collected from all dose cohorts at baseline, on cycle 4 day 1, and on cycle 7 day 1. The samples were taken from a phase I, first-in-human, multicenter, open-label dose-escalation trial of ivuxolimab. Adults with locally advanced or metastatic head and neck squamous cell, hepatocellular, melanoma or renal cell carcinoma were enrolled in the trial. Before TCR sequencing, CD4+ T cells and CD8+ T cells from peripheral blood were sorted into separate populations. Paper-wide results and their limitations: In the 0.1-3.0 mg/kg groups, partial responders had among the lowest normalized peripheral clonal expansion, particularly in CD8+ T cells. The antigen specificity of the peripheral T cells that underwent clonal expansion was not determined. At doses from 0.1 to 3.0 mg/kg, clonal expansion was seen in both CD4+ and CD8+ blood T cells between baseline and week 6. After ivuxolimab, expanded clones were on average more numerous among CD8+ T cells than among CD4+ T cells. Low levels of normalized T-cell clonal expansion were also seen in some patients who did not respond.

For sequencing of the TCRbeta CDR3 region, genomic DNA was extracted from the sorted cells. The immunoSEQ Assay was used to sequence the TCRbeta CDR3 regions. The table was pulled from immuneACCESS by TCRdb, which kept in-frame rearrangements only. Such tables lose some clones; where checked, under half of the loss comes from unresolved V genes, and the rest has no known cause. In all, the sample holds fewer than 55,000 clones, and 87% of those were seen once. Of the sample, under 2% is held by the ten largest clones. The sample here was CD4+ or CD8+ T cells sorted from blood, taken in a trial of the OX40 agonist ivuxolimab. The sequence was obtained from an adult with an advanced solid tumor such as melanoma, head and neck, liver or kidney cancer.

The nucleotide sequence is TGTGCCAGCAGAACGACGGCAAGCACAGATACGCAGTATTTT. Translated, this gives CASRTTASTDTQYF. The receptor chain draws on TRBV6-6 and TRBJ2-3; the D gene cannot be resolved reliably. CDR1 and CDR2 are drawn from the germline V gene (reference sequence): MNHNY, SVGAGI. CDR3 length: 14 amino acids, cysteine to phenylalanine. Only the CDR3 portion is preserved as DNA: 42 bases, with reading frame beginning at the first base. V lost 6 bases and J lost 0 bases; the stretch between them is 10 bases long.